This is a list of T cell receptor beta chains from one sample in a study of blood T cell repertoires in COVID-19. Generated by immunoSEQ multiplex PCR, the TCRdb table keeps only in-frame clones and is missing some. Among about 240,000 clones listed, about 88% were seen once. Material for sequencing was peripheral blood. Source of these receptors: a woman between 50 and 59 years old with COVID-19, enrolled during active disease. Each CDR3 is given with its conserved first and last residue. The order of the fields is V gene, J gene, clone size, D gene, CDR3 protein, CDR3 DNA. The D gene is left open where the match is weak. Only some rows state a clone size, as once, few, many or a class for expanded clones.

v_gene: TRBV20-1
j_gene: TRBJ2-1
abundance: .
d_gene: .
CDR3aa: CSALTILQFF
CDR3nt: TGCAGTGCTCTGACTATACTCCAGTTCTTC

v_gene: TRBV11-1
j_gene: TRBJ2-5
abundance: .
d_gene: .
CDR3aa: CASSFLGGQETQYF
CDR3nt: TGTGCCAGCAGCTTCCTGGGGGGTCAAGAGACCCAGTACTTC

v_gene: TRBV24-1
j_gene: TRBJ2-3
abundance: once
d_gene: TRBD2
CDR3aa: CATSDLEGGVSDTQYF
CDR3nt: TGTGCCACCAGTGATTTGGAGGGAGGGGTAAGCGATACGCAGTATTTT

v_gene: TRBV7-8
j_gene: TRBJ1-1
abundance: .
d_gene: .
CDR3aa: CASSPQRGGWNTEAFF
CDR3nt: TGTGCCAGCAGCCCTCAGAGGGGGGGATGGAACACTGAAGCTTTCTTT

v_gene: TRBV3-1/TRBV3-2
j_gene: TRBJ1-1
abundance: few
d_gene: .
CDR3aa: CASSLRGSKNTEAFF
CDR3nt: TGTGCCAGCAGCCTAAGGGGCAGCAAGAACACTGAAGCTTTCTTT

v_gene: TRBV15
j_gene: TRBJ1-6
abundance: .
d_gene: TRBD1
CDR3aa: CATSRGRTGVLSPLHF
CDR3nt: TGTGCCACCAGCAGGGGAAGAACAGGGGTTTTGTCACCCCTCCACTTT

v_gene: TRBV30
j_gene: TRBJ2-3
abundance: .
d_gene: TRBD2
CDR3aa: CAWSTGGGGSTDTQYF
CDR3nt: TGTGCCTGGAGTACCGGCGGGGGGGGAAGCACAGATACGCAGTATTTT

v_gene: TRBV4-2
j_gene: TRBJ1-2
abundance: .
d_gene: .
CDR3aa: CASSQEGRYVYGYTF
CDR3nt: TGTGCCAGCAGCCAAGAAGGGAGGTACGTCTATGGCTACACCTTC

v_gene: TRBV5-1
j_gene: TRBJ1-2
abundance: .
d_gene: TRBD1
CDR3aa: CASSPDRDGGYTF
CDR3nt: TGCGCCAGCAGCCCCGACAGGGACGGGGGCTACACCTTC

v_gene: TRBV12-3/TRBV12-4
j_gene: TRBJ2-2
abundance: .
d_gene: .
CDR3aa: CASSLHRAGELFF
CDR3nt: TGTGCCAGCAGTCTCCACAGGGCCGGGGAGCTGTTTTTT

v_gene: TRBV5-1
j_gene: TRBJ2-2
abundance: .
d_gene: TRBD1
CDR3aa: CASSSGGTNTGELFF
CDR3nt: TGCGCCAGCAGCTCAGGGGGAACGAACACCGGGGAGCTGTTTTTT

v_gene: TRBV5-1
j_gene: TRBJ1-6
abundance: .
d_gene: .
CDR3aa: CASSLGQGDSPLHF
CDR3nt: TGCGCCAGCAGCTTGGGGCAGGGCGATTCACCCCTCCACTTT

v_gene: TRBV11-2
j_gene: TRBJ2-2
abundance: .
d_gene: TRBD1
CDR3aa: CASSYDRGVMGTGELFF
CDR3nt: TGTGCCAGCAGCTACGACAGGGGTGTCATGGGCACCGGGGAGCTGTTTTTT

v_gene: TRBV13
j_gene: TRBJ2-1
abundance: .
d_gene: .
CDR3aa: CASSLGHRDWVYNEQFF
CDR3nt: TGTGCCAGCAGCTTAGGGCACCGGGACTGGGTCTACAATGAGCAGTTCTTC

v_gene: TRBV12-3/TRBV12-4
j_gene: TRBJ2-1
abundance: .
d_gene: .
CDR3aa: CASSLASMQFF
CDR3nt: TGTGCCAGCAGTTTAGCTAGTATGCAGTTCTTC

v_gene: TRBV5-8
j_gene: TRBJ1-3
abundance: .
d_gene: .
CDR3aa: CASSLEETTGNTIYF
CDR3nt: TGTGCCAGCAGCTTGGAAGAGACAACTGGAAACACCATATATTTT

v_gene: TRBV7-9
j_gene: TRBJ1-3
abundance: many
d_gene: .
CDR3aa: CASSLASGLGNTIYF
CDR3nt: TGTGCCAGCAGCTTAGCGAGCGGACTCGGAAACACCATATATTTT

v_gene: TRBV6-1
j_gene: TRBJ2-2
abundance: .
d_gene: .
CDR3aa: CASSELGELFF
CDR3nt: TGTGCCAGCAGTGAATTAGGGGAGCTGTTTTTT

v_gene: TRBV5-1
j_gene: TRBJ2-7
abundance: .
d_gene: .
CDR3aa: CASSWTVSYEQYF
CDR3nt: TGCGCCAGCAGCTGGACAGTTTCCTACGAGCAGTACTTC

v_gene: TRBV28
j_gene: TRBJ1-3
abundance: .
d_gene: .
CDR3aa: CASRKTPSGNTIYF
CDR3nt: TGTGCCAGCAGGAAGACACCGTCTGGAAACACCATATATTTT

v_gene: TRBV5-1
j_gene: TRBJ1-1
abundance: .
d_gene: .
CDR3aa: CASSWEGGKGTEAFF
CDR3nt: TGCGCCAGCAGCTGGGAGGGCGGGAAAGGGACTGAAGCTTTCTTT

v_gene: TRBV11-3
j_gene: TRBJ2-7
abundance: .
d_gene: TRBD2
CDR3aa: CASSLERGGGAPTYEQYF
CDR3nt: TGTGCCAGCAGCTTAGAACGGGGCGGGGGGGCTCCGACCTACGAGCAGTACTTC

v_gene: TRBV28
j_gene: TRBJ2-2
abundance: .
d_gene: .
CDR3aa: CATHLEYAVANTGELFF
CDR3nt: TGTGCCACCCACCTAGAATATGCAGTCGCGAACACCGGGGAGCTGTTTTTT

v_gene: TRBV3-1/TRBV3-2
j_gene: TRBJ2-1
abundance: .
d_gene: .
CDR3aa: CASSQDPVYNEQFF
CDR3nt: TGTGCCAGCAGCCAAGATCCAGTATACAATGAGCAGTTCTTC

v_gene: TRBV5-1
j_gene: TRBJ2-7
abundance: .
d_gene: .
CDR3aa: CASSSLPVSYEQYF
CDR3nt: TGCGCCAGCAGCTCACTTCCGGTCTCCTACGAGCAGTACTTC

v_gene: TRBV3-1/TRBV3-2
j_gene: TRBJ2-6
abundance: .
d_gene: TRBD1
CDR3aa: CASSLPHEGTGTGANVLTF
CDR3nt: TGTGCCAGCAGCCTCCCTCATGAGGGGACAGGGACTGGGGCCAACGTCCTGACTTTC

v_gene: TRBV5-5
j_gene: TRBJ2-3
abundance: .
d_gene: .
CDR3aa: CASSLLGSRAGDTQYF
CDR3nt: TGTGCCAGCAGCTTGTTGGGGTCCAGGGCTGGGGATACGCAGTATTTT

v_gene: TRBV29-1
j_gene: TRBJ1-2
abundance: .
d_gene: TRBD1
CDR3aa: CSVSGGAYGYTF
CDR3nt: TGCAGCGTTTCAGGGGGCGCGTACGGCTACACCTTC

v_gene: TRBV28
j_gene: TRBJ2-3
abundance: .
d_gene: .
CDR3aa: CASSPPQIRGTDTQYF
CDR3nt: TGTGCCAGCAGTCCTCCGCAGATCAGAGGGACAGATACGCAGTATTTT

v_gene: TRBV7-8
j_gene: TRBJ1-5
abundance: few
d_gene: .
CDR3aa: CASSIYPTVPQPQHF
CDR3nt: TGTGCCAGCAGCATATATCCGACAGTCCCACAGCCCCAGCATTTT

v_gene: TRBV5-6
j_gene: TRBJ1-6
abundance: .
d_gene: .
CDR3aa: CASSLERASYNSPLHF
CDR3nt: TGTGCCAGCAGCTTGGAGCGGGCGTCCTATAATTCACCCCTCCACTTT

v_gene: TRBV6-1
j_gene: TRBJ2-3
abundance: .
d_gene: .
CDR3aa: CALGVGTDTQYF
CDR3nt: TGTGCCCTCGGAGTGGGCACAGATACGCAGTATTTT

v_gene: TRBV5-4
j_gene: TRBJ1-2
abundance: .
d_gene: .
CDR3aa: CASSPELGDGYTF
CDR3nt: TGTGCCAGCAGTCCTGAACTCGGGGATGGCTACACCTTC

v_gene: TRBV5-1
j_gene: TRBJ2-5
abundance: .
d_gene: .
CDR3aa: CASSPPMTGGLKETQYF
CDR3nt: TGCGCCAGCAGCCCCCCTATGACCGGAGGTTTGAAAGAGACCCAGTACTTC

v_gene: TRBV2
j_gene: TRBJ2-1
abundance: .
d_gene: TRBD2
CDR3aa: CASRAGMWGEGNEQFF
CDR3nt: TGTGCCAGCAGAGCTGGTATGTGGGGGGAGGGAAATGAGCAGTTCTTC

v_gene: TRBV6-1
j_gene: TRBJ1-4
abundance: .
d_gene: .
CDR3aa: CASSENRGTWEKLFF
CDR3nt: TGTGCCAGCAGTGAGAATAGGGGGACGTGGGAAAAACTGTTTTTT

v_gene: TRBV5-6
j_gene: TRBJ1-6
abundance: .
d_gene: .
CDR3aa: CASSLAGGMGSSYNSPLHF
CDR3nt: TGTGCCAGCAGCCTCGCGGGGGGCATGGGATCCTCCTATAATTCACCCCTCCACTTT

v_gene: TRBV19
j_gene: TRBJ1-6
abundance: .
d_gene: TRBD1
CDR3aa: CASSTWTGGTNNSPLHF
CDR3nt: TGTGCCAGTAGTACCTGGACAGGGGGTACGAATAATTCACCCCTCCACTTT

v_gene: TRBV5-1
j_gene: TRBJ2-6
abundance: once
d_gene: .
CDR3aa: CASSAILSGANVLTF
CDR3nt: TGCGCCAGCAGCGCGATTCTCTCTGGGGCCAACGTCCTGACTTTC

v_gene: TRBV27
j_gene: TRBJ2-1
abundance: .
d_gene: .
CDR3aa: CASGFNGGIEQFF
CDR3nt: TGTGCCAGCGGGTTTAACGGAGGGATAGAGCAGTTCTTC

v_gene: TRBV19
j_gene: TRBJ1-1
abundance: once
d_gene: .
CDR3aa: CASSPYNTEAFF
CDR3nt: TGTGCCAGTAGTCCCTATAACACTGAAGCTTTCTTT

v_gene: TRBV6-1
j_gene: TRBJ2-5
abundance: .
d_gene: TRBD1
CDR3aa: CASSELDRYQETQYF
CDR3nt: TGTGCCAGCAGTGAATTGGACAGGTACCAAGAGACCCAGTACTTC

v_gene: TRBV11-3
j_gene: TRBJ1-2
abundance: .
d_gene: TRBD1
CDR3aa: CASSSQGGKGYTF
CDR3nt: TGTGCCAGCAGCTCCCAGGGGGGAAAAGGCTACACCTTC